The clone carrying this T cell receptor beta chain has a handful of counts. The target antigen is unknown. The authors built TCR beta libraries using iRepertoire HTBI primers and Arm-PCR of CDR3 regions. TCRdb fed the multiplex PCR reads into MiXCR, producing one record per CDR3 protein. The profile covers more than 300,000 distinct CDR3 sequences, with less than 30% appearing a single time and 25% to 35% taken by the ten largest. The data stem from a study of regulatory T cells in long-lasting Graves disease. Whole-study results and caveats: TCR diversity was lower in persistent Graves' patients (versus newly diagnosed ones). Authors noted too few samples as a limitation.

Time point meaning: persistent/refractory GD, antithyroid drugs over 5 years with positive TRAb. Researchers made the TCR library from RNA that was extracted from PBMCs. Into tubes containing EDTA, approximately 8.9 milliliters of peripheral blood were drawn. The sample was peripheral blood mononuclear cells (PBMCs), taken when the disease was refractory, from a patient treated with antithyroid drugs. The origin of this receptor is a woman between 40 and 55 years old with Graves disease.

CDR3 DNA sequence: TGCAGTGCTAGGGCAGGGATTACCTCTGGGGCCAACGTCCTGACTTTC. It yields the protein CSARAGITSGANVLTF. This chain connects TRBV20-1 to TRBJ2-6, with D possibly being TRBD1 (5 bases). CDR1 is DFQATT and CDR2 is SNEGSKA in the germline V gene (reference sequence). V was clipped by 3 bases and J by 0 bases, with 12 bases between them. The CDR3 extends over 16 amino acids.